These 5 T cell receptor beta chains came from one sample sequenced in a study of T cell repertoires in cytomegalovirus infection. Each CDR3 protein gets one entry after TCRdb re-called the reads with MiXCR. The data show some 800,000 distinct CDR3 sequences, with 25% to 30% seen just once and about an eighth held by the top ten. These receptors' targets are unknown. The sample here was cultured CD8+ T cells from PBMCs, taken from culture after CMV antigen stimulation. Receptor source: a human donor in good health (CMV status not recorded). Some clones in this sample may be carry-over from other donors' samples.

V and J are TRBV5-1 and TRBJ2-1; D perhaps matches TRBD1 (6 bases). Germline V CDR1 and CDR2: SGHRS, YFSETQ. There are 15 residues in the CDR3. V was cut by 4 bases and J by 4 bases, with 15 bases left in between. The CDR3 DNA sequence: TGCGCCAGCAGCCCCCCAGGGGTTGGGTACAATGAGCAGTTCTTC. It encodes CASSPPGVGYNEQFF.

In this sample, this clonotype turned up once. The chain recombines TRBV5-6 with TRBJ1-2; weak D call: TRBD1 (6 bases). The CDR3 is 14 amino acids. From germline, CDR1 is SGHDT and CDR2 YYEEEE. Between the trimmed V and J ends, which lost 1 base and 4 bases, there was a span of 11 bases. The CDR3 reads CASSLNREVYGYTF. The CDR3 DNA reads TGTGCCAGCAGCTTGAACAGGGAAGTCTATGGCTACACCTTC.

CDR3 sequence: CASSRTAAPLHF. The CDR3 DNA sequence: TGTGCCAGCAGCAGGACCGCGGCACCCCTCCACTTT. The chain employs TRBV7-9 and TRBJ1-6; D ambiguous. The V and J ends lost 5 bases and 11 bases respectively, with 10 bases between them. The CDR3 covers 12 residues. Germline V gene data show CDR1 as SEHNR and CDR2 as FQNEAQ (reference sequence).

The CDR3: CASSSQGGLANVLTF. The CDR3 DNA is TGTGCCAGCAGCTCCCAGGGGGGGTTGGCCAACGTCCTGACTTTC. This chain connects TRBV5-6 to TRBJ2-6, with D perhaps assigned TRBD1 or TRBD2 (7 bases each). Trimming cost V 3 bases and J 6 bases, with 13 bases left between them. The length of the CDR3 is 15 residues. Per germline, CDR1 SGHDT and CDR2 YYEEEE.

This clonotype has more than one count but fewer than ten. The gene calls are TRBV6-6 and TRBJ1-6; D remains unclear. Trimming removed 8 bases from V and 10 bases from J, with 6 bases in between. Germline V gives CDR1 MNHNY, CDR2 SVGAGI (reference sequence). This CDR3 is 10 amino acids long. The CDR3 DNA follows: TGTGCCAGCGGGCTGTCACCCCTCCACTTT. The encoded protein is CASGLSPLHF.